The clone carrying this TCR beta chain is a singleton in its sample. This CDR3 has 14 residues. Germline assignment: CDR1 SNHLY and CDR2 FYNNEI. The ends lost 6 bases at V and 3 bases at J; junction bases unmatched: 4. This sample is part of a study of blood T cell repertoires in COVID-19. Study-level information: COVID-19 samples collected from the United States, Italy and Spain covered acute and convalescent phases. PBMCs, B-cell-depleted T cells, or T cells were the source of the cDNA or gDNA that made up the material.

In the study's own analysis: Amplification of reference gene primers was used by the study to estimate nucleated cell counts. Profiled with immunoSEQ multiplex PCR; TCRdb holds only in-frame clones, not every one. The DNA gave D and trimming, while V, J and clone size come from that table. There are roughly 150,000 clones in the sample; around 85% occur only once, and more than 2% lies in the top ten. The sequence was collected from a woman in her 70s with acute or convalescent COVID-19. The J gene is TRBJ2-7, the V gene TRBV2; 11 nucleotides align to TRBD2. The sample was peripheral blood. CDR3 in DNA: TGTGCCAGCAGGACTAGCGGGGTAATCTACGAGCAGTACTTC. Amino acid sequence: CASRTSGVIYEQYF. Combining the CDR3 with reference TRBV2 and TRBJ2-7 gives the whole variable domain EPEVTQTPSHQVTQMGQEVILRCVPISNHLYFYWYRQILGQKVEFLVSFYNNEISEKSEIFDDQFSVERPDGSNFTLKIRSTKLEDSAMYFCASRTSGVIYEQYFGPGTRLTVT.